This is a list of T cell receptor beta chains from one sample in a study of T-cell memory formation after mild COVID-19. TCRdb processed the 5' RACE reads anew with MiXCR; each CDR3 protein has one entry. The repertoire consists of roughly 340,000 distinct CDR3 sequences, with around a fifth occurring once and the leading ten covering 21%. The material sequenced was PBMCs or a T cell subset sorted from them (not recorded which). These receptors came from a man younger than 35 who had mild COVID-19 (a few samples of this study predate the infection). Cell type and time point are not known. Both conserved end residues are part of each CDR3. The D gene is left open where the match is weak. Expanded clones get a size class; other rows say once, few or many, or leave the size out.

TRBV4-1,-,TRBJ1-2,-,TGCGCCAGCAGCCAAGAGGAACAGAGCTATGGCTACACCTTC,CASSQEEQSYGYTF
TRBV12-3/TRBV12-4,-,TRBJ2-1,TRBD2,TGTGCCAGCAGTCACGGACTAGCGGGGGGGCTACGGAATGAGCAGTTCTTC,CASSHGLAGGLRNEQFF
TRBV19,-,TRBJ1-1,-,TGTGCACGAAGTCGGGGAGGTTTTAGCACTGAAGCTTTCTTT,CARSRGGFSTEAFF
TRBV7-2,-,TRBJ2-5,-,TGTGCCAGCAGCCTCGCGGGGATAAGGCAAGAGACCCAGTACTTC,CASSLAGIRQETQYF
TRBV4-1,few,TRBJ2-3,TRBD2,TGCGCCAGCAGCCAAGACGGAGCGGGGGGATCAGATACGCAGTATTTT,CASSQDGAGGSDTQYF
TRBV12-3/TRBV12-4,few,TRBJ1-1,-,TGTGCCAGCCGCACTTACCAGGGACAGAACACTGAAGCTTTCTTT,CASRTYQGQNTEAFF
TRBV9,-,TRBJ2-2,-,TGTGCCAGCAGCGAGGGGGGCAGGGACAAGGCGAACACCGGGGAGCTGTTTTTT,CASSEGGRDKANTGELFF
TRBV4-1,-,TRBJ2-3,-,TGCGCCAGCAGCCAGCATTCGACGGGACGCACAGATACGCAGTATTTT,CASSQHSTGRTDTQYF
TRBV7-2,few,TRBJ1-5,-,TGTGCCAGCTCCCCAGGGACTAGCAATCAGCCCCAGCATTTT,CASSPGTSNQPQHF
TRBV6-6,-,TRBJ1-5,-,TGTGCCAGCAGTTATCAGGGGCGTAGCAATCAGCCCCAGCATTTT,CASSYQGRSNQPQHF
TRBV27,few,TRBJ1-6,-,TGTGCCAGCAGTTGGAGTAATAATTCACCCCTCCACTTT,CASSWSNNSPLHF
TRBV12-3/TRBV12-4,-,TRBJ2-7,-,TGTGCCAGCAGTCCTTTGGGTGGGAGCTCCTACGAGCAGTACTTC,CASSPLGGSSYEQYF
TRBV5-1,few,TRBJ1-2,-,TGCGCCAGCAGCTTCCAAGGTGCAGGGCTCTCTAGTGGCTACACCTTC,CASSFQGAGLSSGYTF
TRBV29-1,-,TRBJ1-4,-,TGCAGCGTCCGGACAGACCTTAATGAAAAACTGTTTTTT,CSVRTDLNEKLFF
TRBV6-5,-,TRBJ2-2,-,TGTGCCAGCAGTTACTCGAGGTTGGCGAACACCGGGGAGCTGTTTTTT,CASSYSRLANTGELFF
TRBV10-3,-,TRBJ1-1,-,TGTGCCATCAGCGAGGGTTCTCTGTCCCCAGCTTTCTTT,CAISEGSLSPAFF
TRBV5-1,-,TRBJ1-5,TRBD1,TGCGCCAGCAGCCTAGGACAGGGACCCTATCAGCCCCAGCATTTT,CASSLGQGPYQPQHF
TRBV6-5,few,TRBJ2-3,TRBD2,TGTGCCAGCAGTTACGGGGTCGGGCGGGGGAGCACAGATACGCAGTATTTT,CASSYGVGRGSTDTQYF
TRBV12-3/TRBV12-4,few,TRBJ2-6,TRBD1,TGTGCCAGCAGGCTCCGGGACAGCATCTCTGGGGCCAACGTCCTGACTTTC,CASRLRDSISGANVLTF
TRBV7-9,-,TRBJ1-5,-,TGTGCCAGCACCCCGGGGGCTTCGGGCACTCAGCCCCAGCATTTT,CASTPGASGTQPQHF
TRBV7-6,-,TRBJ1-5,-,TGTGCCAGCAGCTTAACCATAAGCAATCAGCCCCAGCATTTT,CASSLTISNQPQHF
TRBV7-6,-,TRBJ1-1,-,TGTGCCAGCAGCTTAGAAAGTTTCTCTGAAGCTTTCTTT,CASSLESFSEAFF
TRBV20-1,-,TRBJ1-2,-,TGCAGTGCTAGCGCCCTGGGGGGGATCTATGGCTACACCTTC,CSASALGGIYGYTF
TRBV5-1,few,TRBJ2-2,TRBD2,TGCGCCAGCAGCTCGACTAGCGGGGGGGCCTGGGCCGGGGAGCTGTTTTTT,CASSSTSGGAWAGELFF
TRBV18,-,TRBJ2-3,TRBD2,TGTGCCAGCTCACCTGCTAGCGGTAACACAGATACGCAGTATTTT,CASSPASGNTDTQYF
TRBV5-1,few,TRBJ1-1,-,TGCGCCAGCAGCGAATTTGACACGACCACTGAAGCTTTCTTT,CASSEFDTTTEAFF
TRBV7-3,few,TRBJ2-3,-,TGTGCCAGCAGCTCATCCCGGGCGGTGGACACAGATACGCAGTATTTT,CASSSSRAVDTDTQYF
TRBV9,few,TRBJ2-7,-,TGTGCCAGCAGCGTAGCCCCGGGCGCCTACGAGCAGTACTTC,CASSVAPGAYEQYF
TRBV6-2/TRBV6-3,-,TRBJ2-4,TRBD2,TGTGCCAGCAGTGATCCCCTACTAGCGGGGAAAGAAAACATTCAGTACTTC,CASSDPLLAGKENIQYF
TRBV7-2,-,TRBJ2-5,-,TGTGCCAGCAGGCGAGACGGGCCTAGGAAGACCCAGTACTTC,CASRRDGPRKTQYF
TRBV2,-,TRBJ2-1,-,TGTGCCAGCAGGGGGTCCAGGGATTGGGAAAATGAGCAGTTCTTC,CASRGSRDWENEQFF
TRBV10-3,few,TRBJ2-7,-,TGTGCCATCAGTGATGTCCGGGTTTCTTCCTACGAGCAGTACTTC,CAISDVRVSSYEQYF
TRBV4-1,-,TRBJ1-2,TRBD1,TGCGCCAGCAGCCACCTAAACCCGGGACAGGGAGACTATGGCTACACCTTC,CASSHLNPGQGDYGYTF
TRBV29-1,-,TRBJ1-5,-,TGCAGCGTTGGCGCTAGCAATCAGCCCCAGCATTTT,CSVGASNQPQHF
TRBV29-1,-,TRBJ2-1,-,TGCAGCGTTGCCCTACTAGTTTCTCAGTTCTTC,CSVALLVSQFF
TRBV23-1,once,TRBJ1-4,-,TGCGCCAGCAGTCAACCGGTTTCAACTAATGAAAAACTGTTTTTT,CASSQPVSTNEKLFF
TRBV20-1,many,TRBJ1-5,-,TGCAGTGCTAGAGAATATGGTCAGCCCCAGCATTTT,CSAREYGQPQHF
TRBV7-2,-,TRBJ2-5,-,TGTGCCAGCAGCCGGGGGGCCGCAGAGACCCAGTACTTC,CASSRGAAETQYF
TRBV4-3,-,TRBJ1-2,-,TGCGCCAGCAGCCAAGATCGTAATACGGTCCCCTATGGCTACACCTTC,CASSQDRNTVPYGYTF
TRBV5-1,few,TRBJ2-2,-,TGCGCCAGCAGGATACAGGGCCTCGCCACCGGGGAGCTGTTTTTT,CASRIQGLATGELFF
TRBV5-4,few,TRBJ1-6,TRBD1,TGTGCCAGCAGACTAGAGGGGGCCTCACCCCTCCACTTT,CASRLEGASPLHF
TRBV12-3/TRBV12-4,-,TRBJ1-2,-,TGTGCCAGCAGCCGTGACGCCGCGCAAGGCTACACCTTC,CASSRDAAQGYTF
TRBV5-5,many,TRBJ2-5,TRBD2,TGTGCCAGCAGCCAGGGACTAGCGGTAGGAGAGACCCAGTACTTC,CASSQGLAVGETQYF
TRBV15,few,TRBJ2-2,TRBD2,TGTGCCACCAGCATTCAGGGAGGGACCGGGGAGCTGTTTTTT,CATSIQGGTGELFF